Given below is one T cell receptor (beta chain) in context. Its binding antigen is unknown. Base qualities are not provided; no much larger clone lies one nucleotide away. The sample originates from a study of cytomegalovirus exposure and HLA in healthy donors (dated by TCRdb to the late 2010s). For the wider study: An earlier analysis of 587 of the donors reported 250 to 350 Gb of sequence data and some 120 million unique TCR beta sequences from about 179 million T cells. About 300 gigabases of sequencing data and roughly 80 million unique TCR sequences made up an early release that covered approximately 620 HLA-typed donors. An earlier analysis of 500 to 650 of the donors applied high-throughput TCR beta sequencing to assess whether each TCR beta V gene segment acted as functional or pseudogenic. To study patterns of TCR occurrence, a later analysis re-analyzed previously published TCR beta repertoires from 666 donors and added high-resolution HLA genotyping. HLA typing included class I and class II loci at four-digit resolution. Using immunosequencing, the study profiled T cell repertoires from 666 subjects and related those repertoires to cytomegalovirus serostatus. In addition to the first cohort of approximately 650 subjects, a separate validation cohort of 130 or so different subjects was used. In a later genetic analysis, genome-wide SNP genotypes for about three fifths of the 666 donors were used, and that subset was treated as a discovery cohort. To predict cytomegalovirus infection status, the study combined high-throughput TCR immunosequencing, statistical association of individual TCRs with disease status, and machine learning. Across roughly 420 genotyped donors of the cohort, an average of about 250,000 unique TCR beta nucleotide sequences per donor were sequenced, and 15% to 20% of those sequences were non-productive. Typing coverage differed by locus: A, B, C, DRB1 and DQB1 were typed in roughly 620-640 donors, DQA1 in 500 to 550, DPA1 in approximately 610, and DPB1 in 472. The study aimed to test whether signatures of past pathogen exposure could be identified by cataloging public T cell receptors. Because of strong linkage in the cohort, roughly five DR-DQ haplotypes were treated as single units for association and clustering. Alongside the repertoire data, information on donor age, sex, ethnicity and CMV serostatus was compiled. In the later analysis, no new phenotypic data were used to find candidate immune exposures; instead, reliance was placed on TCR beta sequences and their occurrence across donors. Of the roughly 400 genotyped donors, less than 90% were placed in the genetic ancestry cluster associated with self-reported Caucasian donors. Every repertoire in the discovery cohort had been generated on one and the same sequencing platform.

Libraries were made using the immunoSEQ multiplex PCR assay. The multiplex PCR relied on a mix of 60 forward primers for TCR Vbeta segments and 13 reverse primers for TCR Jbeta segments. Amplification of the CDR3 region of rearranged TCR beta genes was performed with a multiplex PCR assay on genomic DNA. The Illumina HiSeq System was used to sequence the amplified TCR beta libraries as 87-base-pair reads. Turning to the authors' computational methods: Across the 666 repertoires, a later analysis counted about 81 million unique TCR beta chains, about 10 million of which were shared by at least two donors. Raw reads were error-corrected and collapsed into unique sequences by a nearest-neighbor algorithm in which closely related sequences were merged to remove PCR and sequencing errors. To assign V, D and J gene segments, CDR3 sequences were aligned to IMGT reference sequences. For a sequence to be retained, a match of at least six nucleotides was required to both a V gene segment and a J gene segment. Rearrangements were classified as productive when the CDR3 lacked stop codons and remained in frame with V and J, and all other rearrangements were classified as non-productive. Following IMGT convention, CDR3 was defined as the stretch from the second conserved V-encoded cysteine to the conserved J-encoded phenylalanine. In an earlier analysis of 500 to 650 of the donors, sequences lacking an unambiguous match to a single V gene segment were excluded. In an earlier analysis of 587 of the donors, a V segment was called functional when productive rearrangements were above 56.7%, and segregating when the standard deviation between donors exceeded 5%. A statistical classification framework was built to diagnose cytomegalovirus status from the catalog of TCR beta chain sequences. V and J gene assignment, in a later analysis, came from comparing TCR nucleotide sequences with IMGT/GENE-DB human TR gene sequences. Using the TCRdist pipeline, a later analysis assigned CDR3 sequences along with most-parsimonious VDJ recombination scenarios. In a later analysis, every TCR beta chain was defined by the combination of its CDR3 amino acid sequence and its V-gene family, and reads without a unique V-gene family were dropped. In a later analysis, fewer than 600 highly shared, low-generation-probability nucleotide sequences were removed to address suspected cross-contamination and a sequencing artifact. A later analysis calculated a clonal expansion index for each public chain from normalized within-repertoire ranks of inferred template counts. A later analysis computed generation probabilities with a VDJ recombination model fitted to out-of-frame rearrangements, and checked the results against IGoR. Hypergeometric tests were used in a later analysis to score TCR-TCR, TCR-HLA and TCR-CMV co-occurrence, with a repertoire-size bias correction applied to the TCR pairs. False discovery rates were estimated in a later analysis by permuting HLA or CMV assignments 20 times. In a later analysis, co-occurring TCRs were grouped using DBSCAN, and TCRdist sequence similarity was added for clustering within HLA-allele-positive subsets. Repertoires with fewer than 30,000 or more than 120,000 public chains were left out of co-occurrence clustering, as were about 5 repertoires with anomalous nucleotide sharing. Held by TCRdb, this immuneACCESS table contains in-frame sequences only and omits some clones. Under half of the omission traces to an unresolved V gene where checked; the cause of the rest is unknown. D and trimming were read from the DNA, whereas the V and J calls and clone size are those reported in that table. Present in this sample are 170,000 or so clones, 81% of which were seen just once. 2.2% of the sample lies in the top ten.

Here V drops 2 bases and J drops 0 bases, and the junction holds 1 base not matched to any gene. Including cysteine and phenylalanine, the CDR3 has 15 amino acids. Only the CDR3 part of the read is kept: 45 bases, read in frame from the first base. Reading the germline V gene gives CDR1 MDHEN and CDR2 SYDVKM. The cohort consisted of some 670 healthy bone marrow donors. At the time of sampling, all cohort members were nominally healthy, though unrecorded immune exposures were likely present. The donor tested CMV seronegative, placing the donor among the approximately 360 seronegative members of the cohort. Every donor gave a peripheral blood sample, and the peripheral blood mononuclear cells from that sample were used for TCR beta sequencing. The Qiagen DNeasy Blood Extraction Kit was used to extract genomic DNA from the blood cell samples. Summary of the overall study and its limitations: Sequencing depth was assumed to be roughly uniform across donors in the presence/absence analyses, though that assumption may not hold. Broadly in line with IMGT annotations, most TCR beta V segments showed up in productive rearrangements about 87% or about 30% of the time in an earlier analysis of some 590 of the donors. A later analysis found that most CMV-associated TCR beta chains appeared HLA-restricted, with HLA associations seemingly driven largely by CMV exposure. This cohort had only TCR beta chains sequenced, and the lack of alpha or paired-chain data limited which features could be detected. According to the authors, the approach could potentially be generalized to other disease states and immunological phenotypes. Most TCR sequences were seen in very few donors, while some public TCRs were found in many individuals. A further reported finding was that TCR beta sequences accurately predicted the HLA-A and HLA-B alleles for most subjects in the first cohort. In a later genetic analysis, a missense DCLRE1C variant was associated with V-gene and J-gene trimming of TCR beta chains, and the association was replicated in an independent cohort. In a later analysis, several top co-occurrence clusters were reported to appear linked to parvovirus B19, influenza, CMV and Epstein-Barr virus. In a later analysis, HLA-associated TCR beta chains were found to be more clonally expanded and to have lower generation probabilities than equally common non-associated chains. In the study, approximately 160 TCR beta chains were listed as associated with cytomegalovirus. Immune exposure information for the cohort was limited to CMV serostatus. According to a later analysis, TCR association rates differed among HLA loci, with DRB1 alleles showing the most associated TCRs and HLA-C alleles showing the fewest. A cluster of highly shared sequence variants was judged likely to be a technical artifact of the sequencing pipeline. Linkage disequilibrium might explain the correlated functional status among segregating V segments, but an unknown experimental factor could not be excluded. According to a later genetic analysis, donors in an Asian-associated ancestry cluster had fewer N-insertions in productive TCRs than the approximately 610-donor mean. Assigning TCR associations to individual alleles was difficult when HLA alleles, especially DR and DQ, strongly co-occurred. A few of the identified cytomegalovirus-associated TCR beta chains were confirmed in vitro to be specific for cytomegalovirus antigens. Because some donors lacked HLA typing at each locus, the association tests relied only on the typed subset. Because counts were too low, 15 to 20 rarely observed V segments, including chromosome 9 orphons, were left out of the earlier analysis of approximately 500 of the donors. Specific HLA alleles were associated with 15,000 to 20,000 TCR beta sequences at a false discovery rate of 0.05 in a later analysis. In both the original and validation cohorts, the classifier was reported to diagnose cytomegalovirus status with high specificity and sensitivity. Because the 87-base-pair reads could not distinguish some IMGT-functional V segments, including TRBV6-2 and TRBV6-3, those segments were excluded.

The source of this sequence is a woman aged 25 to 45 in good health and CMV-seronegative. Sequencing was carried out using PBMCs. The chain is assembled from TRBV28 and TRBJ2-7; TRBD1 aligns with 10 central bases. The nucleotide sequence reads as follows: TGTGCCAGCAGTTTAGGGACAGGGGACTCCTACGAGCAGTACTTC. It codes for CASSLGTGDSYEQYF.